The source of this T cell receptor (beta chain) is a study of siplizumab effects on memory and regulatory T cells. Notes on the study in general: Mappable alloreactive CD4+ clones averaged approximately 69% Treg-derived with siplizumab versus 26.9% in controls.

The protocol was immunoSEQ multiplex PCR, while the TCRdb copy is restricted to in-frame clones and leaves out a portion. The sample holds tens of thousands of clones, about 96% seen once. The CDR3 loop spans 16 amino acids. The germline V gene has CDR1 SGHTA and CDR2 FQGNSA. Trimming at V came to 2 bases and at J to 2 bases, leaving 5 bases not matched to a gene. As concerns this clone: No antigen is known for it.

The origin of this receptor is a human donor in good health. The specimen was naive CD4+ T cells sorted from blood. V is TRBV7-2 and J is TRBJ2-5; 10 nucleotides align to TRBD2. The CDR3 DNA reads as TGTGCCAGCAGCTTAACGGTTAGCGGGGGGCAAGAGACCCAGTACTTC. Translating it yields CASSLTVSGGQETQYF. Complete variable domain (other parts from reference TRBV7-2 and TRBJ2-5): GAGVSQSPSNKVTEKGKDVELRCDPISGHTALYWYRQSLGQGLEFLIYFQGNSAPDKSGLPSDRFSAERTGGSVSTLTIQRTQQEDSAVYLCASSLTVSGGQETQYFGPGTRLLVL.